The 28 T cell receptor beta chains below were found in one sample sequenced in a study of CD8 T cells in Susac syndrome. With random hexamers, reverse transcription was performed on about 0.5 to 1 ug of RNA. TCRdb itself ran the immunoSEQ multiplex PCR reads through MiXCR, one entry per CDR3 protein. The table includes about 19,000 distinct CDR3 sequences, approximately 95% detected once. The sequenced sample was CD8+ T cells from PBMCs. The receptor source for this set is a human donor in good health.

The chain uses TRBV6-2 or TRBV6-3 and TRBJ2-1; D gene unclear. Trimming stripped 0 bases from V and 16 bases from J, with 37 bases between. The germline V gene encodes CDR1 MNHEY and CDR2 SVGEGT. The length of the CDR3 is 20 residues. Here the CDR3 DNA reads TGTGCCAGCAGTTACTCGACGATAAATGAGGACGCTCGTCCTACAATGAGCAGTTTCTTC. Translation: CASSYSTINEDARPTMSSFF.

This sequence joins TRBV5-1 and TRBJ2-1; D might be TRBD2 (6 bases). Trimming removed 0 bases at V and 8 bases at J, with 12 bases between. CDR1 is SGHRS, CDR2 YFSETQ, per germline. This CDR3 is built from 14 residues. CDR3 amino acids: CASSLVREIDEQFF. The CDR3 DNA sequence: TGCGCCAGCAGCTTGGTACGGGAGATCGATGAGCAGTTCTTC.

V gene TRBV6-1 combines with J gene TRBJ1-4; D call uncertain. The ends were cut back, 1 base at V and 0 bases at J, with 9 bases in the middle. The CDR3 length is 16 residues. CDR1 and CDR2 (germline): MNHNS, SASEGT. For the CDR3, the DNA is TGTGCCAGCAGTGAAGGGGAAGAAGCAACTAATGAAAAACTGTTTTTT. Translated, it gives CASSEGEEATNEKLFF.

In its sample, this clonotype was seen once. The CDR3 protein is CASSFRWVPGTGAESENIQYF. As DNA, the CDR3 is TGTGCCAGCAGCTTTAGGTGGGTGCCCGGGACAGGGGCCGAGTCAGAAAACATTCAGTACTTC. The gene calls are TRBV11-1 and TRBJ2-4; 10 bases line up with TRBD1. The length of the CDR3 is 21 residues. CDR1 is SGHAT, CDR2 FQDESV, per germline (reference sequence). J was trimmed by 5 bases and V by 3 bases; bases with no gene match: 22.

The CDR3 sequence: CASSWDRPQFF. Here the CDR3 DNA reads TGTGCCAGCAGCTGGGACAGGCCTCAGTTCTTC. The chain joins TRBV13 to TRBJ2-1; 8 nucleotides line up with TRBD1. CDR1 is PRHDT and CDR2 is FYEKMQ in the germline V gene (reference sequence). Trimming cost V 4 bases and J 13 bases; bases outside gene matches: 3. The length of the CDR3 is 11 residues.

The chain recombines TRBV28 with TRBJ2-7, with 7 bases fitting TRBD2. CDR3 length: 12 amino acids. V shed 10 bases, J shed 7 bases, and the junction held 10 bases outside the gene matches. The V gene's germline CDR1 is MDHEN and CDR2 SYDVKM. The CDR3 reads CATQTSSPEQYF. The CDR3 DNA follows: TGTGCCACCCAGACTAGCTCCCCAGAGCAGTACTTC.

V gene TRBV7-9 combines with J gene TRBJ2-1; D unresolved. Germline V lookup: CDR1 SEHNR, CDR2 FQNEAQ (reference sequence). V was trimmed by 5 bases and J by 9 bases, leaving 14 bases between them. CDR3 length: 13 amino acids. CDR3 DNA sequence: TGTGCCAGCAGCCTGTGGGGTGGCCCTGAGCAGTTCTTC. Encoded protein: CASSLWGGPEQFF.

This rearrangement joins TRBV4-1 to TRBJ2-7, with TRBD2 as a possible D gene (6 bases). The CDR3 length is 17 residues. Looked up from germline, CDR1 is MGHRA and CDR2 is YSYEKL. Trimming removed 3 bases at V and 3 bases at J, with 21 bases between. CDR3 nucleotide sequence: TGCGCCAGCAGCCAGGGTCAGACTAGGCCGCTCGACTACGAGCAGTACGTC. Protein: CASSQGQTRPLDYEQYV.

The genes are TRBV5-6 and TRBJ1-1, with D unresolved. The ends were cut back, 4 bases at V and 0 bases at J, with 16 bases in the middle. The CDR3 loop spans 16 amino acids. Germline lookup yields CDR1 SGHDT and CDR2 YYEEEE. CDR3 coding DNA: TGTGCCAGCAGCCATACCGGGCCAATCATGAACACTGAAGCTTTCTTT. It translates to CASSHTGPIMNTEAFF.

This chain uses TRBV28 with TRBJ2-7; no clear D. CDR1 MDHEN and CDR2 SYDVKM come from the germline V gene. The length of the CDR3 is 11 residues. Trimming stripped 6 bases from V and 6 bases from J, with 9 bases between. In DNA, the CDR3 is TGTGCCAGCAGCGTAAATGGCGAGCAGTACTTC. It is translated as CASSVNGEQYF.

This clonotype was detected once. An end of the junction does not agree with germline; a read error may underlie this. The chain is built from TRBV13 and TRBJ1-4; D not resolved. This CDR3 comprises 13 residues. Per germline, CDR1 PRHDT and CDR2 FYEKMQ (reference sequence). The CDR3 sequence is CASSFPQNEELFF. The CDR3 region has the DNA TGTGCCAGCAGCTTCCCCCAAAATGAAGAACTGTTTTTT.

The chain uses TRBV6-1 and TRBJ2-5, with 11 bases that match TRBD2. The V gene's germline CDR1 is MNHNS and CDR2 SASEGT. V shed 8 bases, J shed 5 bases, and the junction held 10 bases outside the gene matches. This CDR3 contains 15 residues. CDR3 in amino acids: CASGENPSGRETQYF. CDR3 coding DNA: TGTGCCAGCGGAGAGAATCCTAGCGGGAGGGAGACCCAGTACTTC.

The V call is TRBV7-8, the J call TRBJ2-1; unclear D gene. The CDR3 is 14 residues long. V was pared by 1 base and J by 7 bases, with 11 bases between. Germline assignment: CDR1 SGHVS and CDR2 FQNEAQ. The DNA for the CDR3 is TGTGCCAGCAGCTTAGTCTACCTTTATAATGAGCAGTTCTTC. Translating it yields CASSLVYLYNEQFF.

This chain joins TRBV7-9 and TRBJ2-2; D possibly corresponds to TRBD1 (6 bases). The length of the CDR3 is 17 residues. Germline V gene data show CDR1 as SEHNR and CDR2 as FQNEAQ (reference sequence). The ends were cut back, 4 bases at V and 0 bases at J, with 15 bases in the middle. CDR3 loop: CASSSSWTEANTGELFF. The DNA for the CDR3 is TGTGCCAGCAGCTCCTCTTGGACAGAAGCGAACACCGGGGAGCTGTTTTTT.

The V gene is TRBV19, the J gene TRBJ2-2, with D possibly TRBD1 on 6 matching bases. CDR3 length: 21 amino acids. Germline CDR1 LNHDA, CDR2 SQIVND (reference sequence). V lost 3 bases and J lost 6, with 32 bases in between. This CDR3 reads CASSIPNHRDTLVRGPGELFF. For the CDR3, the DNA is TGTGCCAGTAGTATTCCAAATCACCGGGACACCCTTGTACGCGGGCCCGGGGAGCTGTTTTTT. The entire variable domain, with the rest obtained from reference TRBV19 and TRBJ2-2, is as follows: DGGITQSPKYLFRKEGQNVTLSCEQNLNHDAMYWYRQDPGQGLRLIYYSQIVNDFQKGDIAEGYSVSREKKESFPLTVTSAQKNPTAFYLCASSIPNHRDTLVRGPGELFFGEGSRLTVL.

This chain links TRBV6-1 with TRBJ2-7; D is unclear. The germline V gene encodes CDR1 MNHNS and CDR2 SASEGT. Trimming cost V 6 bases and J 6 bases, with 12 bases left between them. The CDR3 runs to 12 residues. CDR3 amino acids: CASSPPGVEQYV. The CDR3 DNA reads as TGTGCCAGCAGCCCTCCGGGCGTCGAGCAGTACGTC.

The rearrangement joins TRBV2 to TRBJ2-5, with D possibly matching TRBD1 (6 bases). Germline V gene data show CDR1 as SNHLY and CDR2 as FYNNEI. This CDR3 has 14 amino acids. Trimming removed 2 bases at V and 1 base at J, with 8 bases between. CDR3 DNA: TGTGCCAGCAGTGAACAAGGGGGCCAAGAGACCCAGTACTTC. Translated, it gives CASSEQGGQETQYF.

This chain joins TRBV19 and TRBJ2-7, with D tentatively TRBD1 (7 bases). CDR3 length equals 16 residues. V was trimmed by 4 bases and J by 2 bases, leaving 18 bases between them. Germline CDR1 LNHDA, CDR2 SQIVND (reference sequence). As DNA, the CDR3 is TGTGCCAGTAGTACCTCTGCCCAGGGGGGCACCTACGAGCAGTACTTC. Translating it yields CASSTSAQGGTYEQYF. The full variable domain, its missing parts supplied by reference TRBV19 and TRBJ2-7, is DGGITQSPKYLFRKEGQNVTLSCEQNLNHDAMYWYRQDPGQGLRLIYYSQIVNDFQKGDIAEGYSVSREKKESFPLTVTSAQKNPTAFYLCASSTSAQGGTYEQYFGPGTRLTVT.

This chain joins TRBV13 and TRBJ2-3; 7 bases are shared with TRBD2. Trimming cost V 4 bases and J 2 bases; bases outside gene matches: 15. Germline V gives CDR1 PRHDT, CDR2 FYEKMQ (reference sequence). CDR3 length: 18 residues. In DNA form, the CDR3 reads TGTGCCAGCAGCTGGGGGGAGGGATCCGAGACCCTCACAGATACGCAGTATTTT. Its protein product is CASSWGEGSETLTDTQYF.

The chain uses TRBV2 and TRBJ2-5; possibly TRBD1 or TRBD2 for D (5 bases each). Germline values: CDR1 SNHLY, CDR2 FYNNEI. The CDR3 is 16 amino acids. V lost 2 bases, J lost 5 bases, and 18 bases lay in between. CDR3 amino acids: CASSESGADEGETQYF. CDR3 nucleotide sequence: TGTGCCAGCAGTGAAAGCGGAGCAGACGAGGGGGAGACCCAGTACTTC.

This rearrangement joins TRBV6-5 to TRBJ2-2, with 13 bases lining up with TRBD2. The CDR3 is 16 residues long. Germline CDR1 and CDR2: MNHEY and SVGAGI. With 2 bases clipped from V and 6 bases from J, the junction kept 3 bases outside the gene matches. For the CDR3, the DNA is TGTGCCAGCAGTTACCCGGGACTAGCGGGGTCCGGGGAGCTGTTTTTT. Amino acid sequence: CASSYPGLAGSGELFF.

The CDR3 nucleotides read TGTGCCAGCTCCCGATCGGCCCACTCCTACAATGAGCAGTTCTTC. It yields the protein CASSRSAHSYNEQFF. The gene calls are TRBV9 and TRBJ2-1; no clear D. This CDR3 region has 15 residues. With 7 bases removed from V and 0 bases from J, the gap between germline ends came to 14 bases. Germline values: CDR1 SGDLS, CDR2 YYNGEE. Complete variable domain (other parts from reference TRBV9 and TRBJ2-1): DSGVTQTPKHLITATGQRVTLRCSPRSGDLSVYWYQQSLDQGLQFLIQYYNGEERAKGNILERFSAQQFPDLHSELNLSSLELGDSALYFCASSRSAHSYNEQFFGPGTRLTVL.

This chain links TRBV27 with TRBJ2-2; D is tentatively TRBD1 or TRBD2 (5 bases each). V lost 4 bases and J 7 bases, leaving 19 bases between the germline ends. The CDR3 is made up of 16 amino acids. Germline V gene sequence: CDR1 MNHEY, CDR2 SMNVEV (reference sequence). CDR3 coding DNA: TGTGCCAGCAGTTCACGGGACGAAAGCCGTTACGGGGAGCTGTTTTTT. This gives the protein CASSSRDESRYGELFF.

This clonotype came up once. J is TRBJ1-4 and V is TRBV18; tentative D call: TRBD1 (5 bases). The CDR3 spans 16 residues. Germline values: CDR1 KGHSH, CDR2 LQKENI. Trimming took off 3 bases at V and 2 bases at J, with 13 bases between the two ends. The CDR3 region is CASSPGWGSTNEKLFF. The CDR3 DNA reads TGTGCCAGCTCACCTGGTTGGGGGTCGACTAATGAAAAACTGTTTTTT.

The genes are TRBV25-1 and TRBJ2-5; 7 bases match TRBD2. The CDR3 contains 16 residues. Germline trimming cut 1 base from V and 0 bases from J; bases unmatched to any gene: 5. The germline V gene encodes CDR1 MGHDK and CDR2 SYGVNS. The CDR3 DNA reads TGTGCCAGCAGTGAATTCGCGGGGGACTACCAAGAGACCCAGTACTTC. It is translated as CASSEFAGDYQETQYF.

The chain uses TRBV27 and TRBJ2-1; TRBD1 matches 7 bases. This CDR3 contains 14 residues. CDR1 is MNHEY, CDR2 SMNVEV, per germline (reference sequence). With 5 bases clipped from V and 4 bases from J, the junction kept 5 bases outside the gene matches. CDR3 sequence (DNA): TGTGCCAGCAGTCCGTGGACAGGTTACAATGAGCAGTTCTTC. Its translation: CASSPWTGYNEQFF.

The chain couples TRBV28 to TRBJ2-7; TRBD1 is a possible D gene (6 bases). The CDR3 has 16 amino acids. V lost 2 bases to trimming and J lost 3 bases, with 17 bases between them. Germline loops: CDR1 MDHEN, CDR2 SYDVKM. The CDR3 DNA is TGTGCCAGCAGTTTAGACCCAGGTACAGGGAGCTACGAGCAGTACTTC. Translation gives CASSLDPGTGSYEQYF.

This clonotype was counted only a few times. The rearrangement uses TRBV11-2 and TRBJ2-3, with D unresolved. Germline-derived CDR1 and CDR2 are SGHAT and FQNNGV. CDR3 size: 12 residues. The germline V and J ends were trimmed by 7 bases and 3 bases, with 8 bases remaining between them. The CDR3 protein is CASNTRTDTQYF. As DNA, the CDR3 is TGTGCCAGCAACACGCGGACAGATACGCAGTATTTT.